The 12 T cell receptor beta chains presented below share a single source sample, sequenced in a study of OX40 agonist ivuxolimab in advanced cancers. Assay: immunoSEQ multiplex PCR; the TCRdb copy retains only in-frame clones and omits some. The sample has tens of thousands of clones; just under 90% are singletons. This specimen was CD4+ or CD8+ T cells sorted from blood, taken in a trial of the OX40 agonist ivuxolimab. The receptors stem from an adult with an advanced solid tumor such as melanoma, head and neck, liver or kidney cancer.

The sample holds one count of this clone. The chain joins TRBV5-1 to TRBJ2-5; 11 positions agree with TRBD1. The germline V gene encodes CDR1 SGHRS and CDR2 YFSETQ. This CDR3 has 15 residues. The V gene end was trimmed by 2 bases and the J gene end by 1 base; junction bases not matched to a gene: 1. CDR3 protein: CASSLGQGAQETQYF. The CDR3 DNA reads as TGCGCCAGCAGCTTAGGACAGGGGGCCCAAGAGACCCAGTACTTC.

V gene TRBV6-5 combines with J gene TRBJ2-5; the D gene is possibly TRBD2 (5 bases). This CDR3 has 12 residues. Deletions cut 8 bases from V and 7 bases from J, with 14 bases between. Germline V gene sequence: CDR1 MNHEY, CDR2 SVGAGI. This chain's CDR3 is CASGLRFGTQYF. CDR3 nucleotides: TGTGCCAGCGGACTGAGATTCGGGACCCAGTACTTC.

This clone was detected a few times. This sequence joins TRBV19 and TRBJ2-1; D is possibly TRBD1 (6 bases). V was cut by 3 bases and J by 4 bases, with 13 bases left in between. The CDR3 has 15 amino acids. CDR1 is LNHDA and CDR2 is SQIVND in the germline V gene (reference sequence). The CDR3 DNA reads as TGTGCCAGTAGTATGCCTTCGGACAGATACAATGAGCAGTTCTTC. Protein product: CASSMPSDRYNEQFF.

V and J are TRBV6-6 and TRBJ2-5, with D possibly TRBD2 on 5 matching bases. Trimming removed 3 bases at V and 5 bases at J, with 13 bases between. CDR3 length: 14 amino acids. Germline lookup yields CDR1 MNHNY and CDR2 SVGAGI (reference sequence). The CDR3 DNA reads as TGTGCCAGCAGTTATCTGGGAGATTCGGAGACCCAGTACTTC. This sequence encodes CASSYLGDSETQYF.

The chain carries TRBV29-1 and TRBJ1-6, with a tentative D call TRBD1 (5 bases). The CDR3 extends over 14 amino acids. V was shortened by 7 bases and J by 7 bases, with 17 bases between the two germline ends. The germline gives CDR1 SQVTM, CDR2 ANQGSEA. The CDR3, as DNA: TGCAGCGCTACTACAGGCGGCGGCAATTCACCCCTCCACTTT. Amino acid sequence: CSATTGGGNSPLHF.

This chain connects TRBV10-3 to TRBJ1-3, with 10 bases lining up with TRBD1. The CDR3 sequence is 14 residues long. Germline V lookup: CDR1 ENHRY, CDR2 SYGVKD. With 6 bases clipped from V and 4 bases from J, the junction kept 3 bases outside the gene matches. The CDR3 sequence is CAIRGTGAGNTIYF. The CDR3, as DNA: TGTGCCATCAGGGGGACAGGGGCCGGAAACACCATATATTTT.

This clone was counted once. The rearrangement links TRBV6-1 to TRBJ2-7; D is unclear. Germline CDR1 and CDR2: MNHNS and SASEGT. Trimming cost V 1 base and J 2 bases, with 12 bases left between them. This CDR3 is 15 amino acids long. The DNA of the CDR3 is TGTGCCAGCAGTGAAGGAGGCGCGCTCACCTACGAGCAGTACTTC. It codes for CASSEGGALTYEQYF.

The chain couples TRBV7-9 to TRBJ2-1, with TRBD2 matching 9 bases. CDR3 length: 14 amino acids. Trimming at V came to 7 bases and at J to 4 bases, leaving 5 bases not matched to a gene. Germline assignment: CDR1 SEHNR and CDR2 FQNEAQ (reference sequence). In DNA, the CDR3 is TGTGCCAGCATACTCCTAGCGGGATACAATGAGCAGTTCTTC. Translation: CASILLAGYNEQFF.

This clone was picked up one time. The chain joins TRBV4-2 to TRBJ2-3; 14 positions match TRBD2. The ends lost 0 bases at V and 8 bases at J; junction bases unmatched: 7. The CDR3 runs to 17 residues. Germline CDR1 and CDR2: LGHNA and YNFKEQ. In DNA, the CDR3 is TGTGCCAGCAGCCAAGAGGGGACTAGCGGGAGTGAGGGTACGCAGTATTTT. Translated: CASSQEGTSGSEGTQYF.

The chain uses TRBV6-5 and TRBJ2-3; the D gene is possibly TRBD1 (6 bases). Germline CDR1 reads MNHEY; CDR2 reads SVGAGI. This CDR3 spans 16 amino acids. The ends were cut back, 4 bases at V and 6 bases at J, with 20 bases in the middle. The CDR3 DNA reads as TGTGCCAGCAGTTCTCCACTCCGAGCTAGGGGGGATACGCAGTATTTT. Encoded protein: CASSSPLRARGDTQYF.

This clone showed up just a few times. The V call is TRBV5-6, the J call TRBJ2-7; no clear D. Germline assignment: CDR1 SGHDT and CDR2 YYEEEE. Deletions cut 0 bases from V and 4 bases from J, with 8 bases between. CDR3 length: 13 residues. CDR3 DNA sequence: TGTGCCAGCAGCTTGGTCGGCTCGTACGAGCAGTACTTC. Its translation: CASSLVGSYEQYF.

The V gene is TRBV28, the J gene TRBJ2-7; D is possibly TRBD2 (6 bases). V was cut by 5 bases and J by 4 bases, with 12 bases left in between. CDR1 MDHEN and CDR2 SYDVKM come from the germline V gene. This CDR3 has 13 amino acids. CDR3 sequence (DNA): TGTGCCAGCAGTCTGGGACTGATTTACGAGCAGTACTTC. It encodes CASSLGLIYEQYF. Combining the CDR3 with reference TRBV28 and TRBJ2-7 gives the whole variable domain DVKVTQSSRYLVKRTGEKVFLECVQDMDHENMFWYRQDPGLGLRLIYFSYDVKMKEKGDIPEGYSVSREKKERFSLILESASTNQTSMYLCASSLGLIYEQYFGPGTRLTVT.